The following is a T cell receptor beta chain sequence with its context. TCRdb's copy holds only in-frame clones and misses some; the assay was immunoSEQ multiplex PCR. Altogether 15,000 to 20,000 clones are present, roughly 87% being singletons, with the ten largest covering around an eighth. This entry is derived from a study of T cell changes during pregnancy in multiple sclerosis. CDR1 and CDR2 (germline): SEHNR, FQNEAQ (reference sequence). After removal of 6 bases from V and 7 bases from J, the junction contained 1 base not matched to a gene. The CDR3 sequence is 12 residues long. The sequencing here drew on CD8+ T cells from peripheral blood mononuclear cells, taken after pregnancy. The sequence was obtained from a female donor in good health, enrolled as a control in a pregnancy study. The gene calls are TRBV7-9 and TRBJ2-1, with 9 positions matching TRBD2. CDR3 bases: TGTGCCAGCAGGAGCGGGGGGAATGAGCAGTTCTTC. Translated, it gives CASRSGGNEQFF.